This paragraph reports one T cell receptor beta chain. Its specificity is not known. The same CDR3 can be traced to other DNA sequences in this sample. Sequenced by immunoSEQ multiplex PCR; TCRdb stores in-frame clones only, minus some. Found here are 80,000 or so clones, around 93% of them singletons; the top ten hold approximately 1.4%. The CDR3 is made up of 15 amino acids. The germline V and J ends were trimmed by 0 bases and 2 bases, with 8 bases remaining between them. Per the germline V gene, CDR1 is SGHTA and CDR2 is FQGNSA. The source of the sample is a study of human versus mouse CDR3 diversity and MHC coevolution. Findings and limits, study-wide: Clonal inequality was lowest in most of the three human donors.

Naive CD4 T cells, CD45RO-negative and CD62L-positive, were flow-sorted from PBMCs. The source material was naive CD4+ T cells from blood. The subset was: CD45RO-negative CD62L-positive naive CD4 T cells. The rearrangement links TRBV7-2 to TRBJ1-5; D possibly corresponds to TRBD1 (6 bases). This sequence originates from a person aged 30-69 years in good health. The CDR3 protein is CASSLAGGRNQPQHF. The CDR3, as DNA: TGTGCCAGCAGCTTAGCAGGGGGTCGCAATCAGCCCCAGCATTTT.